These 24 T cell receptor beta chains originate from one sample sequenced in a study of post-analysis software for immune sequencing data (dated by TCRdb to 2015 to 2017). Beyond this particular receptor, the publication reports: Patients showed significantly higher frequencies than controls for a handful of TRBV segments, among them TRBV5-6, TRBV5-1 and TRBV20-1.

The library relied on PCR. Instrument used: Illumina HiSeq 2500. Unique molecular identifiers were incorporated into TCR beta cDNA libraries to reduce PCR and sequencing biases. TCRdb cleaned the public reads at Q25 with fastp, built clones with MiXCR and kept in-frame beta chains. Each CDR3 protein gets just one entry, which takes the most common genes and DNA from the rows behind it. The sample table records around 260,000 distinct CDR3 sequences; about 40% of these occur just once. Clones ranked in the top ten supply more than 4% of the sample. The antigens of these receptors remain unknown. The sequencing sample was made of blood. The receptors here all came from a girl between 10 and 17 years old with multiple sclerosis.

The chain uses TRBV12-3 or TRBV12-4 and TRBJ2-5; 10 nucleotides match TRBD2. The CDR3 contains 18 residues. With 0 bases clipped from V and 0 bases from J, the junction kept 7 bases outside the gene matches. The DNA for the CDR3 is TGTGCCAGCAGTTTAGCTAGCGGGGGGTTTATGAACCAAGAGACCCAGTACTTC. It codes for CASSLASGGFMNQETQYF.

This clonotype was picked up many times. This chain uses TRBV20-1 with TRBJ2-5; possibly TRBD2 for D (7 bases). Trimming took 1 base from V and 4 from J, leaving 22 bases between them. The CDR3 contains 17 residues. Germline V gene data show CDR1 as DFQATT and CDR2 as SNEGSKA (reference sequence). CDR3 sequence (DNA): TGCAGTGCTAGAGCCGAGGGGGGGACTCAAAGGGCAGAGACCCAGTACTTC. Its protein is CSARAEGGTQRAETQYF.

The table lists this clonotype with a few counts. This chain uses TRBV3-1 with TRBJ2-7; 9 nucleotides align to TRBD2. The germline gives CDR1 LGHDT, CDR2 YNNKEL (reference sequence). The J segment lost 6 bases and the V segment lost 5 bases, leaving 8 bases of the junction unmatched. This CDR3 is 14 amino acids long. In DNA form, the CDR3 reads TGTGCCAGCAGCTCCGGCGGGGGGGGTGTCGAGCAGTACTTC. This gives the protein CASSSGGGGVEQYF.

This clonotype was recorded at least ten times. The chain's CDR3 is CASSPPEQVYEQYF. The CDR3 region has the DNA TGTGCCAGCTCACCACCGGAACAGGTTTACGAGCAGTACTTC. V gene TRBV18 combines with J gene TRBJ2-7; a possible D gene is TRBD1 (5 bases). Per the germline V gene, CDR1 is KGHSH and CDR2 is LQKENI. V was shortened by 0 bases and J by 4 bases, with 10 bases between the two germline ends. The length of the CDR3 is 14 residues.

V is TRBV5-1 and J is TRBJ2-1; D gene uncertain. Germline V gene data show CDR1 as SGHRS and CDR2 as YFSETQ. The CDR3 sequence is 11 residues long. V shed 5 bases and J shed 8 bases, with 8 bases lying between them. The CDR3 is CASRQNDEQFF. The DNA for the CDR3 is TGCGCCAGCAGACAGAACGATGAGCAGTTCTTC.

This clonotype was seen a few times. The V call is TRBV7-2, the J call TRBJ1-1; D gene unclear. Between the trimmed V and J ends, which lost 1 base and 0 bases, there was a span of 12 bases. This CDR3 comprises 16 residues. CDR1 is SGHTA, CDR2 FQGNSA, per germline. The DNA of the CDR3 is TGTGCCAGCAGCTTAGTCCGGGCAGACCTGAACACTGAAGCTTTCTTT. As protein: CASSLVRADLNTEAFF.

This clonotype was counted a few times. A much larger clone differs by one base, so this may be a read error. The chain joins TRBV10-3 to TRBJ2-4; D may be TRBD1 (6 bases). This CDR3 comprises 14 residues. Germline values: CDR1 ENHRY, CDR2 SYGVKD. The V gene lost 4 bases and the J gene lost 13 bases, with 20 bases spanning the gap. The DNA for the CDR3 is TGTGCCATCAGTGTAGGGGTCAGGGGCAATGAGCAGTACTTC. Translated, it gives CAISVGVRGNEQYF.

This clonotype was picked up a small number of times. The chain couples TRBV4-1 to TRBJ2-1; 7 bases agree with TRBD2. Germline loops: CDR1 MGHRA, CDR2 YSYEKL. V lost 9 bases and J lost 1; bases outside the gene matches: 6. The CDR3 covers 14 residues. The CDR3 here is CARERDRSYNEQFF. CDR3 bases: TGCGCCAGAGAGCGGGACCGGTCCTACAATGAGCAGTTCTTC.

This sequence joins TRBV2 and TRBJ2-5; D uncertain. In germline, CDR1 is SNHLY, CDR2 FYNNEI. Trimming shortened V by 0 bases and J by 4 bases, and 6 bases separated the two germline ends. This CDR3 is built from 13 residues. The CDR3 DNA follows: TGTGCCAGCAGTGAAGCAAATCGAGAGACCCAGTACTTC. Amino acids: CASSEANRETQYF.

This clonotype turned up a few times. CDR3 in amino acids: CATSRGMFGVTGELFF. CDR3 nucleotides: TGTGCCACCAGCAGAGGGATGTTCGGGGTCACCGGGGAGCTGTTTTTT. The chain uses TRBV15 and TRBJ2-2; D perhaps matches TRBD2 (5 bases). Germline V CDR1 and CDR2: LNHNV, YYDKDF (reference sequence). V was cut by 1 base and J by 4 bases, with 13 bases left in between. The CDR3 covers 16 residues.

This clonotype turned up a few times. The V and J genes are TRBV21-1 and TRBJ2-5. TRBV21-1 is a pseudogene locus. The CDR3 is 14 residues long. CDR3 residues: CASLLWTVKETQYF. The CDR3 coding sequence is TGTGCCAGCCTTCTCTGGACGGTAAAAGAGACCCAGTACTTC.

This clonotype was recorded many times. This sequence joins TRBV5-1 and TRBJ2-1; tentatively, D is TRBD1 (8 bases). Germline V gene lookup returns CDR1 SGHRS and CDR2 YFSETQ. V lost 4 bases and J 11 bases, leaving 22 bases between the germline ends. The CDR3 length is 15 residues. The CDR3 DNA is TGCGCCAGCAGCCCCGGACAGGGTCTAAGCGGGAAGCAGTTCTTC. It is translated as CASSPGQGLSGKQFF.

This CDR3 reads CASSPGTSGPGGNNEQFF. The DNA for the CDR3 is TGTGCCAGCAGCCCCGGGACTAGCGGGCCTGGCGGGAACAATGAGCAGTTCTTC. The chain links TRBV13 to TRBJ2-1, with 12 bases lining up with TRBD2. Per the germline V gene, CDR1 is PRHDT and CDR2 is FYEKMQ (reference sequence). There are 18 residues in the CDR3. V shed 5 bases, J shed 5 bases, and the junction held 13 bases outside the gene matches. The full variable domain, with the rest looked up from reference TRBV13 and TRBJ2-1, is AAGVIQSPRHLIKEKRETATLKCYPIPRHDTVYWYQQGPGQDPQFLISFYEKMQSDKGSIPDRFSAQQFSDYHSELNMSSLELGDSALYFCASSPGTSGPGGNNEQFFGPGTRLTVL.

This clonotype was counted ten times or more. The V call is TRBV20-1, the J call TRBJ2-3; D gene ambiguous. Trimming shortened V by 3 bases and J by 1 base, and 5 bases separated the two germline ends. The germline CDR1 and CDR2 sequences are DFQATT and SNEGSKA (reference sequence). This CDR3 has 12 residues. Written as DNA, the CDR3 is TGCAGTGCTAGCGGCCGCACAGATACGCAGTATTTT. Translated: CSASGRTDTQYF.

This clonotype was counted a single time. This CDR3 reads CATSDWVTSGGTQYF. CDR3 DNA sequence: TGTGCCACCAGTGATTGGGTGACTAGCGGCGGGACCCAGTACTTC. The chain is built from TRBV24-1 and TRBJ2-5; TRBD2 aligns across 9 bases. The V and J ends lost 2 bases and 7 bases, in that order; junction bases with no gene match: 7. Germline CDR1 is KGHDR and CDR2 is SFDVKD. The length of the CDR3 is 15 residues.

V is TRBV28 and J is TRBJ1-6; D gene ambiguous. The CDR3 sequence is 16 residues long. The V gene lost 2 bases and the J gene lost 2 bases, with 10 bases spanning the gap. From germline, CDR1 is MDHEN and CDR2 SYDVKM. The CDR3 here is CASSLEGGPYNSPLHF. For the CDR3, the DNA is TGTGCCAGCAGTTTAGAGGGAGGGCCCTATAATTCACCCCTCCACTTT.

This rearrangement joins TRBV7-3 to TRBJ1-1, with 7 bases identical to TRBD1. V lost 3 bases, J lost 4 bases, and 5 bases stayed unmatched. The CDR3 is made up of 14 amino acids. Germline assignment: CDR1 SGHTA and CDR2 FQGTGA. CDR3 sequence (DNA): TGTGCCAGCAGCTTGACAGGGTCTACCACTGAAGCTTTCTTT. It yields the protein CASSLTGSTTEAFF.

The V call is TRBV7-2, the J call TRBJ1-5; TRBD1 is a possible D gene (5 bases). The V end lost 6 bases, the J end lost 1 base, and 13 bases lay between the germline ends. The germline CDR1 and CDR2 sequences are SGHTA and FQGNSA. This CDR3 is 15 amino acids long. The CDR3: CASREKGLSNQPQHF. For the CDR3, the DNA is TGTGCCAGCAGGGAAAAGGGGTTGAGCAATCAGCCCCAGCATTTT.

A remark on this clonotype: This clone may be a read error of a much larger clone one base away. This chain connects TRBV20-1 to TRBJ1-1; D is uncertain. Looked up from germline, CDR1 is DFQATT and CDR2 is SNEGSKA (reference sequence). The CDR3 extends over 13 amino acids. The CDR3 protein is CGARSTVNTEAFF. Here the CDR3 DNA reads TGCGGTGCTAGGTCCACAGTGAACACTGAAGCTTTCTTT.

This clonotype came up a few times. The chain has TRBV20-1 and TRBJ2-7; D not resolved. V was cut by 2 bases and J by 7 bases, with 18 bases left in between. Germline CDR1 is DFQATT and CDR2 is SNEGSKA (reference sequence). The CDR3 length is 14 residues. The CDR3 DNA is TGCAGTGCTAGACCCCGTTTACAGTACAATGAGCAGTACTTC. Translation: CSARPRLQYNEQYF.

This clonotype was detected ten times or more. V is TRBV27 and J is TRBJ1-1; D ambiguous. The CDR3 contains 13 residues. Germline CDR1 and CDR2: MNHEY and SMNVEV (reference sequence). Trimming removed 5 bases from V and 1 base from J, with 8 bases in between. The CDR3 DNA is TGTGCCAGCAGTCTCGACACGAACACTGAAGCTTTCTTT. Its protein product is CASSLDTNTEAFF.

The chain recombines TRBV6-4 with TRBJ1-6; tentative D call: TRBD1 (5 bases). The germline V gene encodes CDR1 MRHNA and CDR2 SNTAGT. The CDR3 contains 14 residues. V was cut by 3 bases and J by 10 bases, with 13 bases left in between. CDR3 residues: CASSENRIGSPLHF. The CDR3 region has the DNA TGTGCCAGCAGTGAAAACAGGATTGGGTCACCCCTCCACTTT.

For this clonotype: A much larger clone differs from this one at a single base, so this may be a read error. The chain carries TRBV20-1 and TRBJ1-4; a weak D match, TRBD1 (6 bases). CDR3 length: 15 amino acids. Looked up from germline, CDR1 is DFQATT and CDR2 is SNEGSKA (reference sequence). The CDR3 sequence is CSAPSETGLNDKLFF. CDR3 in DNA: TGCAGTGCTCCTTCCGAGACAGGCCTCAATGACAAACTGTTTTTT.

The chain couples TRBV7-2 to TRBJ2-7, with TRBD2 as a possible D gene (5 bases). Germline lookup yields CDR1 SGHTA and CDR2 FQGNSA. V was cut by 3 bases and J by 7 bases, with 19 bases left in between. CDR3 size: 15 residues. CDR3 coding DNA: TGTGCCAGCAGCTTGAGCCTAGCTGCCTTCAATGAGCAGTACTTC. As protein: CASSLSLAAFNEQYF.